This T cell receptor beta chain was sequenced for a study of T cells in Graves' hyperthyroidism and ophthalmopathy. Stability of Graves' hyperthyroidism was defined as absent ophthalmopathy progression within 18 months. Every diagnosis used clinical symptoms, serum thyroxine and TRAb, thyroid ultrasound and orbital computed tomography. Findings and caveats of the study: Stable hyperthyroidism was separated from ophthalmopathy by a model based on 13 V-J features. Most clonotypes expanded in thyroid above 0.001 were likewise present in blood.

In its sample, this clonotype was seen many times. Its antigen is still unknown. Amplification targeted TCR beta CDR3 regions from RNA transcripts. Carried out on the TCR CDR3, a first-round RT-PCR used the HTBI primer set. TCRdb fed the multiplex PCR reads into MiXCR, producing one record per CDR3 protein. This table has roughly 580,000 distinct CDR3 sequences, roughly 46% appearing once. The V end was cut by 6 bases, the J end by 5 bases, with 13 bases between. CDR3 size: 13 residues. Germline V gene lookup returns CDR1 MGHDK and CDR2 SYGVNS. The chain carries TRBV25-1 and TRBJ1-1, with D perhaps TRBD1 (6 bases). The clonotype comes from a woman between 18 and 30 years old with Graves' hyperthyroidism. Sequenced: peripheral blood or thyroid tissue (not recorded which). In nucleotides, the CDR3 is TGTGCCAGCAGGAGACCGCAGGGGACTGAAGCTTTCTTT. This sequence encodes CASRRPQGTEAFF.